The clone carrying this TCR beta chain has at least ten counts. The CDR3 is made up of 16 amino acids. Trimming left V 6 bases short and J 5 bases short, with 21 bases between. Germline V CDR1 and CDR2: MDHEN, SYDVKM. Via MiXCR, TCRdb re-called the 5' RACE reads, giving one row per CDR3 protein. The sample has some 31,000 distinct CDR3 sequences, roughly 26% seen once; the top ten hold 3.7%. CD25-based Treg depletion was applied to purified naive CD4+ T cells. The V and J genes are TRBV28 and TRBJ2-3; TRBD2 is a possible D gene (5 bases). This TCR came from a female donor with breast cancer. Sequencing used naive CD4+ T cells sorted from a lymph node. Subset: naive CD4+ T cells, CD4+CD45RA+CD25-. The CDR3 DNA reads TGTGCCAGCAGCTCGCGGGTGGCCGACGCTGGAGATACGCAGTATTTT. It translates to CASSSRVADAGDTQYF.